This is a list of T cell receptor beta chains from one sample in a study of cytomegalovirus exposure and HLA in healthy donors. Generated by immunoSEQ multiplex PCR, the TCRdb table keeps only in-frame clones and is missing some. This table lists 100,000 or so clones. The source material was PBMCs. The receptors originated from a man in his fifties in good health and CMV-seronegative. The CDR3 runs from the conserved cysteine through the conserved F or W. D genes are given only for firm matches.

v_gene	j_gene	d_gene	CDR3aa	CDR3nt
TRBV18	TRBJ1-1	TRBD1	CASSGSRDRGAFF	TGTGCCAGCTCCGGCAGCCGGGACAGGGGAGCTTTCTTT
TRBV11-2	TRBJ2-7	-	CASSPMGVSSYEQYF	TGTGCCAGCAGCCCCATGGGAGTGAGCTCCTACGAGCAGTACTTC
TRBV11-2	TRBJ2-5	TRBD2	CASSTSGGMETQYF	TGTGCCAGCAGCACTAGCGGGGGGATGGAGACCCAGTACTTC
TRBV4-1	TRBJ2-1	TRBD2	CASSQRRLAGVYNEQFF	TGCGCCAGCAGCCAACGAAGACTAGCGGGAGTCTACAATGAGCAGTTCTTC
TRBV7-9	TRBJ2-7	-	CASSRNSGVYEQYF	TGTGCCAGCAGTAGAAATAGCGGAGTCTACGAGCAGTACTTC
TRBV25-1	TRBJ1-6	-	CASSEITRTSPLHF	TGTGCCAGCAGTGAAATCACCCGAACATCACCCCTCCACTTT
TRBV9	TRBJ2-5	-	CASSPDKETQYF	TGTGCCAGCAGCCCCGACAAGGAGACCCAGTACTTC
TRBV5-6	TRBJ2-3	-	CASSLLVGGGAPTDTQYF	TGTGCCAGCAGCTTGTTGGTGGGCGGCGGGGCCCCGACAGATACGCAGTATTTT
TRBV7-2	TRBJ2-1	-	CASSPEAGAYNEQFF	TGTGCCAGCAGCCCTGAGGCAGGGGCGTACAATGAGCAGTTCTTC
TRBV28	TRBJ1-2	TRBD1	CASSLPGQFYGYTF	TGTGCCAGCAGTTTACCGGGACAGTTCTATGGCTACACCTTC
TRBV4-3	TRBJ2-1	TRBD2	CASSQGGDYRSYNEQFF	TGCGCCAGCAGCCAAGGGGGGGACTACAGGTCCTACAATGAGCAGTTCTTC
TRBV30	TRBJ2-7	TRBD1	CAWSVQGVYEQYF	TGTGCCTGGAGTGTACAGGGGGTCTACGAGCAGTACTTC
TRBV5-4	TRBJ1-1	-	CASSLGRENTEAFF	TGTGCCAGCAGCTTGGGCCGGGAGAACACTGAAGCTTTCTTT
TRBV19	TRBJ1-1	TRBD1	CASSILQGTEAFF	TGTGCCAGTAGTATTCTACAGGGGACTGAAGCTTTCTTT
TRBV5-5	TRBJ2-5	TRBD2	CASSLGLAGQETQYF	TGTGCCAGCAGCTTGGGACTAGCGGGGCAAGAGACCCAGTACTTC
TRBV7-9	TRBJ1-1	-	CASRYREGNTEAFF	TGTGCCAGCAGGTACCGGGAGGGAAACACTGAAGCTTTCTTT
TRBV5-1	TRBJ2-7	-	CASSFQGVSYEQYF	TGCGCCAGCAGCTTCCAGGGTGTGTCCTACGAGCAGTACTTC